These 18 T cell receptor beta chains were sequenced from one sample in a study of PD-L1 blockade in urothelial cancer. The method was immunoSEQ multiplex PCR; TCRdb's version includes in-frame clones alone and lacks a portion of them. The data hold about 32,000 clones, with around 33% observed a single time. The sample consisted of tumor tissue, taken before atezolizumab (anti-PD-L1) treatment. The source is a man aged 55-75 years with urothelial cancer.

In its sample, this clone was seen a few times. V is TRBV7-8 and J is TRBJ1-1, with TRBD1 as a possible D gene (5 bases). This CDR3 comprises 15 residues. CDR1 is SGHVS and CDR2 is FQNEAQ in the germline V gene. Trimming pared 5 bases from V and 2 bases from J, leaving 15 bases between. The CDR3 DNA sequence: TGTGCCAGCAGCCGGGGGAGTGGCCTAAACACTGAAGCTTTCTTT. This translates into CASSRGSGLNTEAFF.

This chain's CDR3 is CASSDRQGRYNSPLHF. The DNA of the CDR3 is TGTGCCAGCAGTGACAGACAGGGAAGGTATAATTCACCCCTCCACTTT. The chain carries TRBV6-8 and TRBJ1-6; 7 bases match TRBD1. Germline CDR1 reads MNHGY; CDR2 reads SAAAGT. The CDR3 extends over 16 amino acids. V lost 5 bases and J lost 4; bases outside the gene matches: 8.

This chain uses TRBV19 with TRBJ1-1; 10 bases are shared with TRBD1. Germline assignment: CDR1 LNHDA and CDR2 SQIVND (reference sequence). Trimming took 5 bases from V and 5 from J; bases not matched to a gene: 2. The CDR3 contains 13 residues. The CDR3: CASSDRGQTEAFF. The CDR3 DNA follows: TGTGCCAGTAGTGACAGGGGGCAGACTGAAGCTTTCTTT.

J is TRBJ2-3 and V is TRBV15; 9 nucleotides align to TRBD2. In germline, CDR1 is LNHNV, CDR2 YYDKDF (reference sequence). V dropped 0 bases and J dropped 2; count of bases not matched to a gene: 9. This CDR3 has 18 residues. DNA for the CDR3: TGTGCCACCAGCAGAGATCCGCCTAGCGGGGAAAACACAGATACGCAGTATTTT. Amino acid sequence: CATSRDPPSGENTDTQYF.

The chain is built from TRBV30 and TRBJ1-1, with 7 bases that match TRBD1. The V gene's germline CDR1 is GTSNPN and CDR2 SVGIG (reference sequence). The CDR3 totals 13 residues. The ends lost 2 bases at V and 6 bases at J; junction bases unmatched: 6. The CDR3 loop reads CAWSTRGVSEAFF. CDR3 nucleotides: TGTGCCTGGAGTACCAGGGGGGTCTCTGAAGCTTTCTTT.

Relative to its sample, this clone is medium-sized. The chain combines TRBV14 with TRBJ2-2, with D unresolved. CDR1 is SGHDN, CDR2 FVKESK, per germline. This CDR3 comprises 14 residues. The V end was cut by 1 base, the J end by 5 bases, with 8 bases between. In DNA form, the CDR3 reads TGTGCCAGCAGCCAAGTTCTTCGGACCGGGGAGCTGTTTTTT. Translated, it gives CASSQVLRTGELFF.

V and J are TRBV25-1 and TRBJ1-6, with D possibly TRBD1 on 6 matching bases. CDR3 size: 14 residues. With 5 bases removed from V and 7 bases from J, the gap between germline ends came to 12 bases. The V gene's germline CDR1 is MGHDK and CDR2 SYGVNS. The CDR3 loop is CASSLTGMNSPLHF. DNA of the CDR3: TGTGCCAGCAGTCTTACAGGGATGAATTCACCCCTCCACTTT. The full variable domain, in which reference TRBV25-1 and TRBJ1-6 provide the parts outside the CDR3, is EADIYQTPRYLVIGTGKKITLECSQTMGHDKMYWYQQDPGMELHLIHYSYGVNSTEKGDLSSESTVSRIRTEHFPLTLESARPSHTSQYLCASSLTGMNSPLHFGNGTRLTVT.

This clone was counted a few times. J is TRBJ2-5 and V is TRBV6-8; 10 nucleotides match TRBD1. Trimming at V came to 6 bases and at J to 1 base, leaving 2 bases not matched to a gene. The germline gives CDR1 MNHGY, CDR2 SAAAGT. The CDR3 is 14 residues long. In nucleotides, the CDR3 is TGTGCCAGCAGAAGGACAGGGGGCCAAGAGACCCAGTACTTC. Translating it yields CASRRTGGQETQYF.

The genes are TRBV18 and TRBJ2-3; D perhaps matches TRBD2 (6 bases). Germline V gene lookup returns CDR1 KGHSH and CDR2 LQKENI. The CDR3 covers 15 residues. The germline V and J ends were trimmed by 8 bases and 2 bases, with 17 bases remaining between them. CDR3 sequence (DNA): TGTGCCAGCCACGCCGGGACTTCCTTCACAGATACGCAGTATTTT. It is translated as CASHAGTSFTDTQYF.

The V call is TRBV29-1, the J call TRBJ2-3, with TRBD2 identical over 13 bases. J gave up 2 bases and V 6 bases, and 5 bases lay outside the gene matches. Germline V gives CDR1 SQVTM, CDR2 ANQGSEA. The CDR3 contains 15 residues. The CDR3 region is CSVGLAGASTDTQYF. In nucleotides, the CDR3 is TGCAGCGTAGGACTAGCGGGGGCTTCCACAGATACGCAGTATTTT.

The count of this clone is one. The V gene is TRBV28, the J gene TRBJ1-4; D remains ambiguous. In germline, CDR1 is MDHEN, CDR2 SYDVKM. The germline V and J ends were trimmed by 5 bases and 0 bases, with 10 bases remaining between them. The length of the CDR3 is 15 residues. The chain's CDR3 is CASSLILATNEKLFF. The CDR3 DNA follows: TGTGCCAGCAGTCTAATATTAGCAACTAATGAAAAACTGTTTTTT. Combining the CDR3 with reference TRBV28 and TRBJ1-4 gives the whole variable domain DVKVTQSSRYLVKRTGEKVFLECVQDMDHENMFWYRQDPGLGLRLIYFSYDVKMKEKGDIPEGYSVSREKKERFSLILESASTNQTSMYLCASSLILATNEKLFFGSGTQLSVL.

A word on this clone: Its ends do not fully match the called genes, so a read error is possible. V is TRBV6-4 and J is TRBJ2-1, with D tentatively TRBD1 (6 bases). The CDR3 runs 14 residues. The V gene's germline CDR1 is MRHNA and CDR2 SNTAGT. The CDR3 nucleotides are TGTGCCATCAGTGACGGTTCCAGGGGCAATGAGCAGTTCTTC. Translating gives CAISDGSRGNEQFF.

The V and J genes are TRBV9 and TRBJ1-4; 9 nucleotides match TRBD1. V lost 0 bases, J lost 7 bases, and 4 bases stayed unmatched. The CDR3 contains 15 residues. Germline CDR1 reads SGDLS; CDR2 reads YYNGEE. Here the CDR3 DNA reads TGTGCCAGCAGCGTAGGTACAGGGGGCTCTGAAAAACTGTTTTTT. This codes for CASSVGTGGSEKLFF.

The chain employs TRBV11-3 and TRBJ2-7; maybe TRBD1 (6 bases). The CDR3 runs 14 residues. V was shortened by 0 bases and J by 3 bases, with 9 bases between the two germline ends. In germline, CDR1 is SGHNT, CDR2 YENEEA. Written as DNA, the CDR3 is TGTGCCAGCAGCTTAGAATCGGACAGCTACGAGCAGTACTTC. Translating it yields CASSLESDSYEQYF.

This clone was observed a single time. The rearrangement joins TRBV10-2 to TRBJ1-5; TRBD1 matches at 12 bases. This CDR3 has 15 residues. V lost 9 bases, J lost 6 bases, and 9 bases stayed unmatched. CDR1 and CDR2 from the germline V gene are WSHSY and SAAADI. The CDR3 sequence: CASGPGTGGTQPQHF. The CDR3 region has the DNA TGCGCCAGTGGCCCCGGGACAGGGGGCACTCAGCCCCAGCATTTT.

The CDR3 sequence: CASSSNNWYGYTF. The DNA for the CDR3 is TGTGCCAGCAGTTCGAATAACTGGTATGGCTACACCTTC. The gene calls are TRBV28 and TRBJ1-2; D uncertain. Germline loops: CDR1 MDHEN, CDR2 SYDVKM. The CDR3 covers 13 residues. V lost 4 bases and J 5 bases, leaving 11 bases between the germline ends.

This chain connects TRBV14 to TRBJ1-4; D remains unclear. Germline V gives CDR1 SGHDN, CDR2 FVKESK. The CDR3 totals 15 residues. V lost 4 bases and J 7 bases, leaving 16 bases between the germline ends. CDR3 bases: TGTGCCAGCAGCCCCTTGAGGAGGAATAGTGAAAAACTGTTTTTT. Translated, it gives CASSPLRRNSEKLFF.

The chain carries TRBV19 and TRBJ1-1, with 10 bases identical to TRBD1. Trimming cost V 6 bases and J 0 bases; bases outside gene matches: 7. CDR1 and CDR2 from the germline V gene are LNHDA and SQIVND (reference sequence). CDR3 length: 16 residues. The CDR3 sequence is CASRTGTGVMNTEAFF. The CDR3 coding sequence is TGTGCCAGTAGAACCGGGACAGGGGTTATGAACACTGAAGCTTTCTTT.